What follows are 20 T cell receptor beta chains derived from one specimen sequenced in a study of blood T cell repertoires in COVID-19 (dated by TCRdb to between 2020 and 2021). Library construction relied on the immunoSEQ multiplex PCR assay. TCRdb took this table from immuneACCESS and kept in-frame rearrangements with V and J called. Such tables lack part of the clones; where checked against another copy, unresolved V genes explain under half of the gap, and the rest is unexplained. The sample table records 150,000 or so clones; around four fifths of these occur just once. The leading ten clones occupy about 24% of the sample. Specimen: peripheral blood. These receptors all stem from a woman aged 80 or over with acute or convalescent COVID-19.

The genes are TRBV28 and TRBJ2-5, with 10 bases identical to TRBD1. The CDR3 extends over 15 amino acids. Germline-derived CDR1 and CDR2 are MDHEN and SYDVKM. V lost 4 bases to trimming and J lost 4 bases; unmatched junction nucleotides: 6. CDR3 bases: TGTGCCAGCAGTTCTCCGACAGGGGGCGTAGAGACCCAGTACTTC. Protein: CASSSPTGGVETQYF.

Only a few counts were recorded for this clone. The chain combines TRBV18 with TRBJ1-2; D is undetermined. Deletions cut 2 bases from V and 5 bases from J, with 9 bases between. Germline values: CDR1 KGHSH, CDR2 LQKENI. This CDR3 spans 13 amino acids. CDR3 sequence: CASSPGGAYGYTF. CDR3 DNA sequence: TGTGCCAGCTCACCAGGTGGAGCTTATGGCTACACCTTC.

The chain links TRBV11-2 to TRBJ1-3; 7 bases agree with TRBD1. Looked up from germline, CDR1 is SGHAT and CDR2 is FQNNGV. The CDR3 sequence is 14 residues long. Germline trimming cut 5 bases from V and 6 bases from J; bases unmatched to any gene: 7. The CDR3 DNA reads TGTGCCAGCAGCCCACAGGGGAGCGAAAACACCATATATTTT. Its protein is CASSPQGSENTIYF.

The V call is TRBV18, the J call TRBJ1-2; D may be TRBD1 (6 bases). CDR3 size: 18 residues. V gave up 0 bases and J gave up 4 bases, with 21 bases separating them. CDR1 and CDR2 (germline): KGHSH, LQKENI. The CDR3 loop is CASSPPGLGAEFPYGYTF. DNA for the CDR3: TGTGCCAGCTCACCACCGGGGCTGGGGGCGGAATTCCCCTATGGCTACACCTTC.

This clone has a handful of counts. This sequence joins TRBV5-1 and TRBJ1-6, with TRBD1 matching over 7 bases. The CDR3 spans 14 residues. Germline CDR1 is SGHRS and CDR2 is YFSETQ. Unmatched junction bases numbered 3, after V lost 3 bases and J lost 6 bases. The CDR3 DNA follows: TGCGCCAGCAGCTCCTGGGACAGTAATTCACCCCTCCACTTT. Translated: CASSSWDSNSPLHF. The variable domain in full, completed from reference TRBV5-1 and TRBJ1-6, reads KAGVTQTPRYLIKTRGQQVTLSCSPISGHRSVSWYQQTPGQGLQFLFEYFSETQRNKGNFPGRFSGRQFSNSRSEMNVSTLELGDSALYLCASSSWDSNSPLHFGNGTRLTVT.

This clone appeared a few times. The rearrangement links TRBV6-5 to TRBJ2-5; D is perhaps TRBD2 (5 bases). Germline V gene data show CDR1 as MNHEY and CDR2 as SVGAGI. Trimming left V 6 bases short and J 4 bases short, with 12 bases between. There are 13 residues in the CDR3. The CDR3 DNA sequence: TGTGCCAGCAGCCAGAGGGTTTCAGAGACCCAGTACTTC. Translating gives CASSQRVSETQYF.

V usage is TRBV5-1 and J usage is TRBJ2-1; TRBD2 matches 7 bases. Germline assignment: CDR1 SGHRS and CDR2 YFSETQ. J was trimmed by 6 bases and V by 1 base; bases with no gene match: 7. This CDR3 has 15 amino acids. The CDR3: CASSLNAGVVNEQFF. CDR3 DNA sequence: TGCGCCAGCAGCTTGAATGCGGGAGTCGTCAATGAGCAGTTCTTC.

The J gene is TRBJ1-3, the V gene TRBV30; D unclear. The CDR3 loop spans 12 amino acids. V gave up 5 bases and J gave up 4 bases, with 9 bases separating them. Germline CDR1 GTSNPN, CDR2 SVGIG (reference sequence). Here the CDR3 DNA reads TGTGCCTGGTCCCCCGGGGGAAACACCATATATTTT. Translated, it gives CAWSPGGNTIYF.

The chain carries TRBV11-3 and TRBJ2-1; TRBD1 aligns across 9 bases. Germline trimming cut 0 bases from V and 3 bases from J; bases unmatched to any gene: 0. The CDR3 totals 15 residues. From germline, CDR1 is SGHNT and CDR2 YENEEA. The CDR3 protein is CASSLETGGYNEQFF. Here the CDR3 DNA reads TGTGCCAGCAGCTTAGAGACAGGGGGCTACAATGAGCAGTTCTTC. The full variable domain, its missing parts supplied by reference TRBV11-3 and TRBJ2-1, is EAGVVQSPRYKIIEKKQPVAFWCNPISGHNTLYWYLQNLGQGPELLIRYENEEAVDDSQLPKDRFSAERLKGVDSTLKIQPAELGDSAVYLCASSLETGGYNEQFFGPGTRLTVL.

V and J are TRBV7-2 and TRBJ2-7; 10 bases match TRBD2. This CDR3 spans 16 amino acids. Per the germline V gene, CDR1 is SGHTA and CDR2 is FQGNSA. J gave up 3 bases and V 2 bases, and 7 bases lay outside the gene matches. The CDR3 DNA sequence: TGTGCCAGCAGCTTACTTCTAGCGGGAGTAATCTACGAGCAGTACTTC. This gives the protein CASSLLLAGVIYEQYF.

The chain has TRBV28 and TRBJ1-5; possible D gene TRBD1, 6 bases. Trimming stripped 3 bases from V and 5 bases from J, with 8 bases between. The CDR3 sequence is 13 residues long. Germline V gene sequence: CDR1 MDHEN, CDR2 SYDVKM. This CDR3 reads CASSFSGDQPQHF. DNA of the CDR3: TGTGCCAGCAGTTTTTCAGGGGATCAGCCCCAGCATTTT.

The J gene is TRBJ1-1, the V gene TRBV9, with D hard to call. The CDR3 contains 14 residues. Between the trimmed V and J ends, which lost 5 bases and 2 bases, there was a span of 13 bases. Germline assignment: CDR1 SGDLS and CDR2 YYNGEE. The CDR3 protein is CASSYGISNTEAFF. CDR3 nucleotide sequence: TGTGCCAGCAGTTACGGGATCAGCAACACTGAAGCTTTCTTT.

CDR3 region: CASSLNSNSPLHF. CDR3 bases: TGTGCCAGCAGTTTGAACAGTAATTCACCCCTCCACTTT. The gene calls are TRBV12-3 or TRBV12-4 and TRBJ1-6, with D uncertain. Trimming removed 3 bases at V and 6 bases at J, with 6 bases between. This CDR3 region has 13 residues.

This rearrangement joins TRBV21-1 to TRBJ1-1. TRBV21-1 represents a pseudogene. The CDR3 totals 16 residues. CDR3 bases: TGTGCCAGCAGCAAGTCGGTGGTTCGGGGGAACACTGAAGCTTTCTTT. It specifies CASSKSVVRGNTEAFF.

The chain couples TRBV10-3 to TRBJ1-3; 8 nucleotides match TRBD1. V lost 5 bases, J lost 2 bases, and 2 bases stayed unmatched. Germline V gene lookup returns CDR1 ENHRY and CDR2 SYGVKD. The CDR3 has 14 amino acids. DNA of the CDR3: TGTGCCATCAGTCTACAGGGGGCTGGAAACACCATATATTTT. Translating gives CAISLQGAGNTIYF.

This chain connects TRBV3-1 (or the pseudogene TRBV3-2) to TRBJ2-2, with D possibly matching TRBD2 (5 bases). The CDR3 length is 15 residues. Germline V CDR1 and CDR2: LGHDT, YNNKEL (reference sequence). V was trimmed by 0 bases and J by 5 bases, leaving 10 bases between them. The CDR3 spells CASSQEGRATGELFF. In DNA, the CDR3 is TGTGCCAGCAGCCAAGAAGGGCGGGCTACCGGGGAGCTGTTTTTT.

This clone was observed a few times. V usage is TRBV27 and J usage is TRBJ1-1; D not resolved. Per germline, CDR1 MNHEY and CDR2 SMNVEV (reference sequence). The CDR3 sequence is 13 residues long. V was trimmed by 2 bases and J by 2 bases, leaving 6 bases between them. CDR3 coding DNA: TGTGCCAGCAGTTTAGGGAGAAACACTGAAGCTTTCTTT. Its protein is CASSLGRNTEAFF.

This clone was detected ten times or more. V usage is TRBV7-9 and J usage is TRBJ1-1; 7 positions agree with TRBD1. With V trimmed by 4 bases and J by 3 bases, 8 bases remained unmatched. The length of the CDR3 is 15 residues. CDR1 SEHNR and CDR2 FQNEAQ come from the germline V gene (reference sequence). CDR3 amino acids: CASSYPGGIDTEAFF. The CDR3 nucleotides are TGTGCCAGCAGCTACCCAGGGGGTATAGACACTGAAGCTTTCTTT.

The rearrangement joins TRBV5-4 to TRBJ2-3; 8 positions match TRBD1. The CDR3 runs 15 residues. The V gene's germline CDR1 is SGHNT and CDR2 YYREEE (reference sequence). V shed 5 bases and J 3 bases; nucleotides not matched to a gene: 8. The CDR3 region has the DNA TGTGCCAGCAGACGGGACAGGCGGCTGACAGATACGCAGTATTTT. Translation gives CASRRDRRLTDTQYF.

The chain combines TRBV5-1 with TRBJ2-7; 12 bases match TRBD2. CDR3 length: 17 residues. V shed 0 bases and J 2 bases; nucleotides not matched to a gene: 6. The germline gives CDR1 SGHRS, CDR2 YFSETQ. The CDR3 spells CASSLGLAGVGAYEQYF. The CDR3 DNA reads TGCGCCAGCAGCTTGGGACTAGCGGGAGTGGGGGCCTACGAGCAGTACTTC.